The source of this TCR beta chain is a study of blood T cell repertoires in COVID-19. Study-level background: The United States, Italy and Spain were the sources of the acute and convalescent COVID-19 samples.

Measured with immunoSEQ multiplex PCR; TCRdb has only the in-frame clones, and not every one. There are about 200,000 clones in the sample; 65% to 90% occur only once, and approximately 4% lies in the top ten. Researchers sorted participants into cohorts using their self-reported clinical history. Germline values: CDR1 SGHNT, CDR2 YENEEA. The CDR3 contains 15 residues. V lost 5 bases to trimming and J lost 2 bases; unmatched junction nucleotides: 5. This sequence originates from a woman aged 25 to 39 who had been exposed to COVID-19. Sequenced: PBMCs or T cells enriched from blood (not recorded which). The V call is TRBV11-3, the J call TRBJ2-3, with TRBD2 matching over 9 bases. The CDR3 here is CASSAAGGFTDTQYF. CDR3 DNA sequence: TGTGCCAGCAGCGCAGCGGGGGGTTTCACAGATACGCAGTATTTT.